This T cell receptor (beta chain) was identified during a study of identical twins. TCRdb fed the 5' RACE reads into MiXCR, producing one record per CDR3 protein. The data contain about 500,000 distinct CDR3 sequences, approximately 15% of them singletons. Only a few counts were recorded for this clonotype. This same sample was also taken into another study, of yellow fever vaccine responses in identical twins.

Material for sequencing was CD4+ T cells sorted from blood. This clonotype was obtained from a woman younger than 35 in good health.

CDR3 bases: TGTGCCAGCAGCCCCTACCGACAGGGGCGGGGAGATACGCAGTATTTT. This sequence encodes CASSPYRQGRGDTQYF. The gene calls are TRBV28 and TRBJ2-3; TRBD1 matches 8 bases. The V and J ends lost 6 bases and 5 bases, in that order; junction bases with no gene match: 13. The germline CDR1 and CDR2 sequences are MDHEN and SYDVKM. This CDR3 is 16 amino acids long. Based on the CDR3 plus reference TRBV28 and TRBJ2-3, the full variable domain is DVKVTQSSRYLVKRTGEKVFLECVQDMDHENMFWYRQDPGLGLRLIYFSYDVKMKEKGDIPEGYSVSREKKERFSLILESASTNQTSMYLCASSPYRQGRGDTQYFGPGTRLTVL.